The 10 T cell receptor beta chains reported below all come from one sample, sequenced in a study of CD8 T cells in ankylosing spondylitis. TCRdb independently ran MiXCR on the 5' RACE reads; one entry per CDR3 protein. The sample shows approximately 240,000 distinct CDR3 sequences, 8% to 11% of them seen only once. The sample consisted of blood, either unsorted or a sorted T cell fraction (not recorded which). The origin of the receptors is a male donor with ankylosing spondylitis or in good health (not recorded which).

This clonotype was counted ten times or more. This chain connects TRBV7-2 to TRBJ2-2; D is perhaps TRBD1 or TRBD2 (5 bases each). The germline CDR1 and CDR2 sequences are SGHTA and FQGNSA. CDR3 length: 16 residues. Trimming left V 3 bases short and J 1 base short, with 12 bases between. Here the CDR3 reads CASSLVPGLNTGELFF. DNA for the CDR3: TGTGCCAGCAGCTTGGTTCCGGGGCTGAACACCGGGGAGCTGTTTTTT.

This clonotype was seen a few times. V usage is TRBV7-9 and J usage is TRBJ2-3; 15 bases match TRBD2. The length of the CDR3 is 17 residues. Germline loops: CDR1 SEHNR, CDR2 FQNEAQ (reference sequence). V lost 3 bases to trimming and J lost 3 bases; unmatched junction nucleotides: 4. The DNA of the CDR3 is TGTGCCAGCAGCTTCGCTGGGACTAGCGGGGGGACAGATACGCAGTATTTT. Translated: CASSFAGTSGGTDTQYF.

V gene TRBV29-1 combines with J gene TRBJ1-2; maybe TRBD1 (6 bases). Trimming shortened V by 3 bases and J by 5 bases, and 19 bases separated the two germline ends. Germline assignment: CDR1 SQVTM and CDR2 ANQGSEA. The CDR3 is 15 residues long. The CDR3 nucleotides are TGCAGCGTTGAGGATGCTGAAACAGGGTGGTATGGCTACACCTTC. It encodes CSVEDAETGWYGYTF.

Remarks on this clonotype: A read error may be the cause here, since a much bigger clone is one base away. The CDR3 DNA reads TGTGCCATCAGTGATCGGTCGAACTATGACTACACCTTC. Its protein is CAISDRSNYDYTF. The chain has TRBV10-3 and TRBJ1-2; the D is unclear. In germline, CDR1 is ENHRY, CDR2 SYGVKD. This CDR3 region has 13 residues.

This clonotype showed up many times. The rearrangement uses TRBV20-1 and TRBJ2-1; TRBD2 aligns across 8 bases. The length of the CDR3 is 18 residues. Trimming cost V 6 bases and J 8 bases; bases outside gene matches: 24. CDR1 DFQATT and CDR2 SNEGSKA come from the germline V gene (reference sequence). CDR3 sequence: CSASTEELAGTLGDEQFF. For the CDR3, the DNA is TGCAGTGCCTCCACCGAGGAGCTAGCGGGCACCCTAGGGGATGAGCAGTTCTTC.

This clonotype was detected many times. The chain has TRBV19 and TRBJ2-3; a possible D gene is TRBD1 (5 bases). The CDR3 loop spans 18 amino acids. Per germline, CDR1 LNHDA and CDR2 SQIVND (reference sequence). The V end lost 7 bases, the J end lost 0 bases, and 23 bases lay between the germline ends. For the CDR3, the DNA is TGTGCCAGTAATCAAAATGGGGCGGTTGACCCTAGCACAGATACGCAGTATTTT. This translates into CASNQNGAVDPSTDTQYF.

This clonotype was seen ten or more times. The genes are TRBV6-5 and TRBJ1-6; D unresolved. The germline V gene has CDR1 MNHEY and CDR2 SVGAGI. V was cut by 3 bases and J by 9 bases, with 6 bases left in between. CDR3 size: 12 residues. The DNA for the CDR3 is TGTGCCAGCAGTTATATCGGTTCACCCCTCCACTTT. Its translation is CASSYIGSPLHF.

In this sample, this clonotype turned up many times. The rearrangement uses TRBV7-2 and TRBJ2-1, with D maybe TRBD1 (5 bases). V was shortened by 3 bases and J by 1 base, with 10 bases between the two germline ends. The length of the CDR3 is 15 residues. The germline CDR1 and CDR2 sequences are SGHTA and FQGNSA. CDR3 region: CASSFGQGSYNEQFF. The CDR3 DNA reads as TGTGCCAGCAGCTTCGGCCAGGGTTCCTACAATGAGCAGTTCTTC.

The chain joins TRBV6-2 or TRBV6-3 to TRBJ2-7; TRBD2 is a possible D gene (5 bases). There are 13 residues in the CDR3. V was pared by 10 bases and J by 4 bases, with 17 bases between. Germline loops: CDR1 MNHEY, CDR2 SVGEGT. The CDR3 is CATYWGVTYEQYF. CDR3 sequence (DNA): TGTGCCACCTATTGGGGAGTGACTTACGAGCAGTACTTC.

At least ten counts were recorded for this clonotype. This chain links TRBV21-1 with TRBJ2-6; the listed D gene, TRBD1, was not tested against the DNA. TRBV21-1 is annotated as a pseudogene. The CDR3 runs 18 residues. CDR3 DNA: TGTGCCAGCAGCAAGTACTACAGGGAGCACTCTGGGGCCAACGTCCTGACTTTC. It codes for CASSKYYREHSGANVLTF.